The TCR beta chain under discussion was sequenced for a study of T cells in tuberculosis. There are 19 residues in the CDR3. After thawing and overnight rest, PBMC were stained with GMM-loaded CD1B tetramer, viability dye and anti-CD3 for sorting. C32 glucose monomycolate from Rhodococcus equi was loaded onto the CD1B tetramers. Method: immunoSEQ multiplex PCR; TCRdb's copy keeps in-frame clones and lacks some. The repertoire holds 80,000 to 100,000 clones, with roughly 93% as singletons. The J gene is TRBJ2-3, the V gene TRBV21-1; the D call of TRBD1 is as the table states it, not checked on the DNA. TRBV21-1 is noted as a pseudogene. This TCR was recovered from an adult woman with latent tuberculosis. Input material: CD1b-GMM tetramer-negative cells sorted from PBMCs. The CDR3 here is CASSKRGNRTGRMGDTQYF. CDR3 sequence (DNA): TGTGCCAGCAGCAAAAGGGGAAACAGGACAGGGAGGATGGGCGATACGCAGTATTTT.